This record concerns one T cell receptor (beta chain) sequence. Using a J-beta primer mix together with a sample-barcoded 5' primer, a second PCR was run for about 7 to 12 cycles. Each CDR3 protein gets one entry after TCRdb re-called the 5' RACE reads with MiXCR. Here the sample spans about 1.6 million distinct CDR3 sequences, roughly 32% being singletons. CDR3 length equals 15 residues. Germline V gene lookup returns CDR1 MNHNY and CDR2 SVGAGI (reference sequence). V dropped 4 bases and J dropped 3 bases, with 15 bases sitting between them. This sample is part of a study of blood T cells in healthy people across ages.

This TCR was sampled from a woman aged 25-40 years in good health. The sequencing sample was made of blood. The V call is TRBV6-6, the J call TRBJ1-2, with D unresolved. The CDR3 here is CASSSRSLPDYGYTF. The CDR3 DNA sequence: TGTGCCAGCAGTTCCCGCAGCCTGCCAGACTATGGCTACACCTTC.